These 15 T cell receptor beta chains were all obtained from the same sample, sequenced in a study of CD8 T cells in Susac syndrome. Random hexamers were used to reverse transcribe the RNA input (roughly 0.5 to 1 ug). Using its own MiXCR run on the immunoSEQ multiplex PCR reads, TCRdb lists one record per CDR3 protein. This table holds about 190,000 distinct CDR3 sequences, roughly 91% found once. The material sequenced was CD4+ T cells from PBMCs. The receptors derive from a human donor with Susac syndrome.

The chain carries TRBV5-1 and TRBJ2-1; 12 positions match TRBD2. Looked up from germline, CDR1 is SGHRS and CDR2 is YFSETQ. The CDR3 covers 14 residues. The V segment lost 4 bases and the J segment 8 bases; nucleotides outside the gene matches: 4. The CDR3 region has the DNA TGCGCCAGCAGCCCAGGGACTAGCGGGTATGAGCAGTTCTTC. This translates into CASSPGTSGYEQFF.

The chain is built from TRBV7-9 and TRBJ1-4; the D is unclear. Germline CDR1 SEHNR, CDR2 FQNEAQ (reference sequence). This CDR3 comprises 14 residues. V was clipped by 5 bases and J by 7 bases, with 14 bases between them. As DNA, the CDR3 is TGTGCCAGCAGCCCCGGGATCATCCGTGAAAAACTGTTTTTT. Translation: CASSPGIIREKLFF.

This chain connects TRBV30 to TRBJ1-6; the D gene is possibly TRBD1 (5 bases). The CDR3 covers 10 residues. Germline V gene data show CDR1 as GTSNPN and CDR2 as SVGIG (reference sequence). Trimming shortened V by 3 bases and J by 16 bases, and 10 bases separated the two germline ends. This CDR3 is CAWSRRELHF. The CDR3 DNA reads as TGTGCCTGGAGCCGCAGGGAGCTCCACTTT.

This clonotype has just a few counts. The chain has TRBV29-1 and TRBJ2-7; weak D call: TRBD2 (5 bases). Trimming cost V 5 bases and J 6 bases, with 11 bases left between them. CDR3 length: 11 amino acids. CDR1 and CDR2 from the germline V gene are SQVTM and ANQGSEA. The CDR3 reads CSVSEGAEQYF. CDR3 DNA sequence: TGCAGCGTTTCTGAGGGCGCCGAGCAGTACTTC.

The chain joins TRBV19 to TRBJ1-1, with a tentative D call TRBD1 (6 bases). This CDR3 spans 15 amino acids. Germline CDR1 is LNHDA and CDR2 is SQIVND (reference sequence). V lost 3 bases, J lost 1 base, and 12 bases lay in between. CDR3 loop: CASSIPGTQNTEAFF. CDR3 nucleotides: TGTGCCAGTAGTATCCCCGGGACACAGAACACTGAAGCTTTCTTT.

The chain uses TRBV10-3 and TRBJ2-6; 9 bases match TRBD1. Germline V gives CDR1 ENHRY, CDR2 SYGVKD. This CDR3 has 17 residues. Losses at the gene ends were 3 bases for V and 0 bases for J; bases not matched to a gene: 3. CDR3 coding DNA: TGTGCCATCAGTGAACAGGGGGCCGGCTCTGGGGCCAACGTCCTGACTTTC. It yields the protein CAISEQGAGSGANVLTF.

The chain joins TRBV20-1 to TRBJ2-1; 8 bases agree with TRBD2. CDR1 is DFQATT, CDR2 SNEGSKA, per germline (reference sequence). The CDR3 spans 14 residues. For the CDR3, the DNA is TGCAGGGCCACAACTAGCGGCGACCTGGATGAGCAGTTCTTC. This gives the protein CRATTSGDLDEQFF.

The rearrangement uses TRBV20-1 and TRBJ2-1; 7 bases map to TRBD2. The ends lost 2 bases at V and 10 bases at J; junction bases unmatched: 17. This CDR3 is built from 16 residues. Germline CDR1 is DFQATT and CDR2 is SNEGSKA (reference sequence). CDR3 amino acids: CSARSQRDYAVIEQFF. Here the CDR3 DNA reads TGCAGTGCTAGATCTCAGCGGGACTACGCGGTAATCGAGCAGTTCTTC.

V usage is TRBV2 and J usage is TRBJ2-5; 7 positions match TRBD2. The CDR3 runs 13 residues. The germline V gene encodes CDR1 SNHLY and CDR2 FYNNEI. The ends lost 10 bases at V and 4 bases at J; junction bases unmatched: 9. The DNA of the CDR3 is TGTGCCACCACGCCCTTAGCGGGAGAGACCCAGTACTTC. Translation gives CATTPLAGETQYF. The full variable domain, in which reference TRBV2 and TRBJ2-5 provide the parts outside the CDR3, is EPEVTQTPSHQVTQMGQEVILRCVPISNHLYFYWYRQILGQKVEFLVSFYNNEISEKSEIFDDQFSVERPDGSNFTLKIRSTKLEDSAMYFCATTPLAGETQYFGPGTRLLVL.

The V call is TRBV20-1, the J call TRBJ2-1; no firm D call. The CDR3 is 13 amino acids. The germline V and J ends were trimmed by 2 bases and 11 bases, with 16 bases remaining between them. Germline V gene data show CDR1 as DFQATT and CDR2 as SNEGSKA (reference sequence). CDR3 region: CSARLAVSPQQFF. CDR3 sequence (DNA): TGCAGTGCTAGATTGGCCGTATCACCTCAGCAGTTCTTC.

The V gene is TRBV30, the J gene TRBJ1-2; the match to TRBD1 covers 7 bases. The CDR3 consists of 14 residues. Germline V CDR1 and CDR2: GTSNPN, SVGIG (reference sequence). The ends lost 2 bases at V and 4 bases at J; junction bases unmatched: 7. The CDR3 DNA reads TGTGCCTGGAGTCCTCGGGACAGACTCTATGGCTACACCTTC. This codes for CAWSPRDRLYGYTF.

The chain combines TRBV6-5 with TRBJ2-1; D is perhaps TRBD1 (6 bases). The V gene lost 5 bases and the J gene lost 5 bases, with 13 bases spanning the gap. The CDR3 is 14 amino acids. Germline V gene data show CDR1 as MNHEY and CDR2 as SVGAGI. The CDR3 loop reads CASSHRQDNNEQFF. In nucleotides, the CDR3 is TGTGCCAGCAGTCACCGACAGGACAACAATGAGCAGTTCTTC.

The gene calls are TRBV5-1 and TRBJ1-2, with TRBD1 identical over 9 bases. Germline V gives CDR1 SGHRS, CDR2 YFSETQ. This CDR3 is built from 14 residues. The trim removed 5 bases at V and 4 bases at J, leaving 6 bases unmatched. This CDR3 is CASRATGGPYGYTF. Written as DNA, the CDR3 is TGCGCCAGCAGAGCCACAGGGGGCCCCTATGGCTACACCTTC.

V gene TRBV6-4 combines with J gene TRBJ1-1, with 9 bases identical to TRBD1. V lost 4 bases, J lost 0 bases, and 9 bases stayed unmatched. Looked up from germline, CDR1 is MRHNA and CDR2 is SNTAGT. This CDR3 region has 17 residues. The CDR3 region has the DNA TGTGCCAGCAGTGTCGACAGGGGGGCTGTAATGAACACTGAAGCTTTCTTT. Protein sequence: CASSVDRGAVMNTEAFF.

CDR3 nucleotide sequence: TGTGCCTGGTCTTTCGGGACGGAAGAATACAATGAGCAGTTCTTC. Translated, it gives CAWSFGTEEYNEQFF. The chain is built from TRBV30 and TRBJ2-1; the D call may be TRBD1 or TRBD2 (5 bases each). The CDR3 sequence is 15 residues long. The germline V and J ends were trimmed by 5 bases and 4 bases, with 18 bases remaining between them. The germline gives CDR1 GTSNPN, CDR2 SVGIG (reference sequence).